Each of the 20 T cell receptor beta chains below was sequenced from the same sample in a study of T cell changes during pregnancy in multiple sclerosis. Clones were read by immunoSEQ multiplex PCR, and TCRdb kept only the in-frame ones, dropping some. The top ten hold about 0.7% of the sample, which has about 72,000 clones, 75% to 95% seen once. This specimen was peripheral blood, taken in the third trimester of pregnancy. Every receptor here comes from a female donor in good health, enrolled as a control in a pregnancy study.

V usage is TRBV25-1 and J usage is TRBJ1-1, with D possibly matching TRBD1 (6 bases). Germline V gene data show CDR1 as MGHDK and CDR2 as SYGVNS. Trimming shortened V by 8 bases and J by 6 bases, and 19 bases separated the two germline ends. The CDR3 runs to 14 residues. This CDR3 reads CASVEPYREAEAFF. Here the CDR3 DNA reads TGTGCCAGCGTTGAACCCTACAGGGAAGCTGAAGCTTTCTTT.

The V call is TRBV27, the J call TRBJ2-1, with a tentative D call TRBD2 (5 bases). The CDR3 spans 14 residues. Trimming took off 3 bases at V and 4 bases at J, with 10 bases between the two ends. CDR1 and CDR2 from the germline V gene are MNHEY and SMNVEV (reference sequence). CDR3: CASSFQRPYNEQFF. The CDR3 coding sequence is TGTGCCAGCAGTTTCCAGCGGCCATACAATGAGCAGTTCTTC.

The chain joins TRBV6-1 to TRBJ1-5; possible D gene TRBD1, 5 bases. Between the trimmed V and J ends, which lost 1 base and 4 bases, there was a span of 20 bases. There are 18 residues in the CDR3. The germline gives CDR1 MNHNS, CDR2 SASEGT. This chain's CDR3 is CASSEVRGGTVINQPQHF. DNA for the CDR3: TGTGCCAGCAGTGAAGTAAGGGGAGGGACGGTAATAAATCAGCCCCAGCATTTT.

The chain couples TRBV5-1 to TRBJ1-4; perhaps TRBD1 as D (6 bases). The CDR3 spans 15 residues. Germline CDR1 is SGHRS and CDR2 is YFSETQ. V was shortened by 2 bases and J by 4 bases, with 12 bases between the two germline ends. The CDR3 loop reads CASSFEGDSNEKLFF. In DNA form, the CDR3 reads TGCGCCAGCAGCTTTGAGGGGGATAGTAATGAAAAACTGTTTTTT. The complete variable domain, with remaining parts taken from reference TRBV5-1 and TRBJ1-4, reads KAGVTQTPRYLIKTRGQQVTLSCSPISGHRSVSWYQQTPGQGLQFLFEYFSETQRNKGNFPGRFSGRQFSNSRSEMNVSTLELGDSALYLCASSFEGDSNEKLFFGSGTQLSVL.

The V call is TRBV27, the J call TRBJ1-1; D may be TRBD1 (6 bases). Germline CDR1 reads MNHEY; CDR2 reads SMNVEV (reference sequence). The CDR3 totals 13 residues. Deletions cut 4 bases from V and 9 bases from J, with 15 bases between. CDR3 DNA sequence: TGTGCCAGCAGTTCCGACACCGGACAGAAAGCTTTCTTT. Protein sequence: CASSSDTGQKAFF.

The count of this clone is one. The genes are TRBV5-4 and TRBJ2-1; possibly TRBD1 for D (5 bases). In germline, CDR1 is SGHNT, CDR2 YYREEE (reference sequence). The CDR3 covers 13 residues. The V gene lost 3 bases and the J gene lost 4 bases, with 8 bases spanning the gap. In DNA form, the CDR3 reads TGTGCCAGCAGCTCCGGACAATACAATGAGCAGTTCTTC. Amino acids: CASSSGQYNEQFF.

The V and J genes are TRBV7-9 and TRBJ1-4, with D possibly TRBD1 on 6 matching bases. The CDR3 extends over 15 amino acids. Germline V CDR1 and CDR2: SEHNR, FQNEAQ (reference sequence). Deletions cut 4 bases from V and 8 bases from J, with 17 bases between. CDR3: CASSSEQGLREKLFF. The CDR3, as DNA: TGTGCCAGCAGCTCAGAACAGGGTTTGCGAGAAAAACTGTTTTTT.

The chain combines TRBV6-1 with TRBJ1-2; 9 nucleotides agree with TRBD1. The CDR3 is 14 amino acids. Germline values: CDR1 MNHNS, CDR2 SASEGT. Germline trimming cut 4 bases from V and 7 bases from J; bases unmatched to any gene: 7. The CDR3 DNA sequence: TGTGCCAGCAGTGCCTCCGGGACAGGGAGTGGCTACACCTTC. It is translated as CASSASGTGSGYTF.

J is TRBJ1-4 and V is TRBV18; TRBD1 is a possible D gene (5 bases). The ends were cut back, 6 bases at V and 8 bases at J, with 19 bases in the middle. The CDR3 runs to 15 residues. Looked up from germline, CDR1 is KGHSH and CDR2 is LQKENI. CDR3 sequence: CASSLDSPKWEKLFF. As DNA, the CDR3 is TGTGCCAGCTCCCTCGACAGCCCGAAGTGGGAAAAACTGTTTTTT.

The genes are TRBV5-8 and TRBJ1-5; TRBD1 aligns across 7 bases. This CDR3 is built from 14 residues. Germline CDR1 is SGHTS and CDR2 is YDEGEE. Trimming took 4 bases from V and 6 from J; bases not matched to a gene: 7. DNA for the CDR3: TGTGCCAGCAGCCCTACCCCAGGGGGTCAGCCCCAGCATTTT. Its translation is CASSPTPGGQPQHF. The variable domain in full, completed from reference TRBV5-8 and TRBJ1-5, reads EAGVTQSPTHLIKTRGQQATLRCSPISGHTSVYWYQQALGLGLQFLLWYDEGEERNRGNFPPRFSGRQFPNYSSELNVNALELEDSALYLCASSPTPGGQPQHFGDGTRLSIL.

The J gene is TRBJ1-2, the V gene TRBV15; D call uncertain. This CDR3 has 13 amino acids. CDR1 and CDR2 from the germline V gene are LNHNV and YYDKDF (reference sequence). Trimming cost V 0 bases and J 3 bases, with 5 bases left between them. The CDR3 sequence: CATSRDLDYGYTF. CDR3 sequence (DNA): TGTGCCACCAGCAGAGATCTTGACTATGGCTACACCTTC.

This chain connects TRBV28 to TRBJ1-4; TRBD1 agrees at 8 bases. The junction had 8 bases not matched to a gene; V was cut back by 6 bases and J by 5 bases. The CDR3 is made up of 15 amino acids. Per the germline V gene, CDR1 is MDHEN and CDR2 is SYDVKM. The CDR3 is CASSWAGGGNEKLFF. CDR3 in DNA: TGTGCCAGCAGCTGGGCAGGGGGCGGGAATGAAAAACTGTTTTTT.

CDR3 amino acids: CASSLASTGALGETQYF. As DNA, the CDR3 is TGCGCCAGCAGCTTGGCCTCTACAGGGGCATTGGGCGAGACCCAGTACTTC. V gene TRBV5-1 combines with J gene TRBJ2-5; 7 bases are shared with TRBD1. This CDR3 has 17 residues. After removal of 0 bases from V and 5 bases from J, the junction contained 13 bases not matched to a gene. Germline V gene data show CDR1 as SGHRS and CDR2 as YFSETQ.

The chain links TRBV6-5 to TRBJ1-5; D unclear. Trimming took 0 bases from V and 8 from J, leaving 8 bases between them. Germline CDR1 reads MNHEY; CDR2 reads SVGAGI. The CDR3 runs 13 residues. The CDR3 is CASSYSNLEPQHF. The CDR3 DNA reads TGTGCCAGCAGTTACTCGAACCTAGAGCCCCAGCATTTT.

This chain uses TRBV7-2 with TRBJ1-3; 10 bases are a match to TRBD1. This CDR3 comprises 15 residues. Germline values: CDR1 SGHTA, CDR2 FQGNSA. V dropped 3 bases and J dropped 4; count of bases not matched to a gene: 3. DNA for the CDR3: TGTGCCAGCAGCTTTCAGGGACAGGGGGGAAACACCATATATTTT. This sequence encodes CASSFQGQGGNTIYF. Using reference TRBV7-2 and TRBJ1-3 for the parts outside the CDR3, the full variable domain is GAGVSQSPSNKVTEKGKDVELRCDPISGHTALYWYRQSLGQGLEFLIYFQGNSAPDKSGLPSDRFSAERTGGSVSTLTIQRTQQEDSAVYLCASSFQGQGGNTIYFGEGSWLTVV.

The chain carries TRBV14 and TRBJ1-4; tentatively, D is TRBD1 (5 bases). CDR3 length: 15 amino acids. With 1 base removed from V and 2 bases from J, the gap between germline ends came to 8 bases. CDR1 and CDR2 (germline): SGHDN, FVKESK. CDR3 coding DNA: TGTGCCAGCAGCCAAGGGACACATACTAATGAAAAACTGTTTTTT. Translation gives CASSQGTHTNEKLFF.

The chain carries TRBV28 and TRBJ2-1, with 13 bases identical to TRBD2. Looked up from germline, CDR1 is MDHEN and CDR2 is SYDVKM. The trim removed 2 bases at V and 9 bases at J, leaving 7 bases unmatched. The CDR3 has 16 amino acids. CDR3 DNA sequence: TGTGCCAGCAGTTTAGGACTAGCGGGAGTGGGGGGTGAGCAGTTCTTC. Its translation is CASSLGLAGVGGEQFF.

The chain uses TRBV6-1 and TRBJ2-2; D is possibly TRBD1 (6 bases). The CDR3 is 15 residues long. From germline, CDR1 is MNHNS and CDR2 SASEGT. Between the trimmed V and J ends, which lost 3 bases and 1 base, there was a span of 9 bases. In nucleotides, the CDR3 is TGTGCCAGCAGTGACAGGGGCGAGAACACCGGGGAGCTGTTTTTT. Protein: CASSDRGENTGELFF.

The CDR3 DNA sequence: TGTGCCAGCAGCTTACGAGCGGGGGGCGCCCTCAGCTCCTACGAGCAGTACTTC. It translates to CASSLRAGGALSSYEQYF. V and J are TRBV7-2 and TRBJ2-7, with 9 nucleotides matching TRBD2. The germline V gene has CDR1 SGHTA and CDR2 FQGNSA. V was clipped by 2 bases and J by 0 bases; unmatched bases: 11. The CDR3 runs 18 residues.

The genes are TRBV29-1 and TRBJ2-7; a weak D match, TRBD1 (5 bases). The CDR3 loop spans 15 amino acids. Per the germline V gene, CDR1 is SQVTM and CDR2 is ANQGSEA. V dropped 0 bases and J dropped 5 bases, with 17 bases sitting between them. Here the CDR3 reads CSVEEDSLALNEQYF. The CDR3 DNA reads as TGCAGCGTTGAAGAAGACAGCCTGGCCTTGAACGAGCAGTACTTC.